There are many counts of the clone carrying this T cell receptor (beta chain). The sample comes from a study of T cells after yellow fever vaccination. TCRdb reprocessed the 5' RACE reads via MiXCR and lists one record per CDR3 protein. The table shows about 340,000 distinct CDR3 sequences, with around 3.9% occurring only once. Trimming took 4 bases from V and 9 from J, leaving 13 bases between them. The germline V gene has CDR1 DFQATT and CDR2 SNEGSKA (reference sequence). The CDR3 totals 13 residues. The specimen comprised PBMCs, sampled 5 days after the yellow fever booster vaccination. This clonotype was sampled from a man aged 18 to 30 who received the YFV17D yellow fever vaccine. The V and J genes are TRBV20-1 and TRBJ1-6, with D possibly being TRBD1 (6 bases). CDR3 DNA: TGCAGTGCTACGGACAGCTGGGGTTCACCCCTCCACTTT. Its protein product is CSATDSWGSPLHF.